This TCR beta chain was identified during a study of cytomegalovirus exposure and HLA in healthy donors. Study-wide results and limits: High sensitivity and specificity were reportedly achieved when the classifier diagnosed cytomegalovirus status.

This clone came up a few times. What it recognizes is unknown. The PCR ran on 60 Vbeta and 13 Jbeta primers. Clones were sequenced by immunoSEQ multiplex PCR, and TCRdb holds only the in-frame ones, with some missing. The profile shows approximately 170,000 clones, roughly 84% of them singletons. Germline V gives CDR1 MNHNS, CDR2 SASEGT. V gave up 4 bases and J gave up 6 bases, with 9 bases separating them. This CDR3 is built from 12 residues. The chain carries TRBV6-1 and TRBJ1-1; no clear D gene. The TCR originated in a man younger than 40 in good health and CMV-seropositive. The sample was PBMCs. This CDR3 reads CASSVGESEAFF. CDR3 DNA sequence: TGTGCCAGCAGTGTAGGAGAATCTGAAGCTTTCTTT.